This TCR beta chain was documented in a study of graft-versus-host responses after intestinal transplantation. Study background: The transplants performed in recipients were multivisceral, liver-intestinal, or isolated intestinal.

Whole-study findings and limits: High graft-versus-host to host-versus-graft clonal ratios were seen in allografts of patients with graft-donor T cell macrochimerism.

On this clone: Its antigen is undetermined.

V was pared by 0 bases and J by 8 bases, with 12 bases between. The length of the CDR3 is 14 residues. Germline V gene lookup returns CDR1 SGHKS and CDR2 YYEKEE (reference sequence). Method: immunoSEQ multiplex PCR; TCRdb's copy keeps in-frame clones and lacks some. The sample shows roughly 70,000 clones, under 90% of them seen only once. The source material was unstimulated CD4+ T cells sorted from spleen or lymph node cells, sampled before transplant. V is TRBV5-5 and J is TRBJ2-4; D may be TRBD2 (6 bases). The TCR comes from a human donor who was the organ donor for an intestinal transplant. The CDR3 sequence is CASSLDAGSDIQYF. In DNA, the CDR3 is TGTGCCAGCAGCTTGGATGCGGGGTCGGACATTCAGTACTTC.